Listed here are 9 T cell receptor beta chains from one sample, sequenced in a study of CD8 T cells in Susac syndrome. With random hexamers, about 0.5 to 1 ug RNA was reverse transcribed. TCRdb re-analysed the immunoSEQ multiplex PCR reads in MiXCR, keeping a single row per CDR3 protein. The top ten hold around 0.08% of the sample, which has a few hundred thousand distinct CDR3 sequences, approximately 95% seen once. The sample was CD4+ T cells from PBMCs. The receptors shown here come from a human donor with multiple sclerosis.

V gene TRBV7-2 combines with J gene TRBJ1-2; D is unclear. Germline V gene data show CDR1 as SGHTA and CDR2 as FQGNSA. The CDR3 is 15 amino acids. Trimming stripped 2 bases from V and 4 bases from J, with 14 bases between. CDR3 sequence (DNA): TGTGCCAGCAGCTTAAGTGAGGGTAGATTCTATGGCTACACCTTC. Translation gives CASSLSEGRFYGYTF.

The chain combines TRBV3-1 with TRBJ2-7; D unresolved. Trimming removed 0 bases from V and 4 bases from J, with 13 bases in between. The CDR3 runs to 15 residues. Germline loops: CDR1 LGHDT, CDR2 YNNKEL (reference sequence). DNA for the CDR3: TGTGCCAGCAGCCAAGATAAAGTAGCTGGATACGAGCAGTACTTC. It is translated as CASSQDKVAGYEQYF.

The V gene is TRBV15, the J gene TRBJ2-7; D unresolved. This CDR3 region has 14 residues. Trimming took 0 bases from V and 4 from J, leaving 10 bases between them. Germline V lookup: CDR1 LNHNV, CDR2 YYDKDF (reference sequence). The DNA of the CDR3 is TGTGCCACCAGCAGAGATCGGGCAGCTTACGAGCAGTACGTC. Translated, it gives CATSRDRAAYEQYV.

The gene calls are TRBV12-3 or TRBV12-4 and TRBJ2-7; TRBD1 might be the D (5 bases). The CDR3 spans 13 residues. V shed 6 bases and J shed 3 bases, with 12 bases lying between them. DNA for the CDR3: TGTGCCAGCAGCCTCGGACACCTCTACGAGCAGTACGTC. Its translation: CASSLGHLYEQYV.

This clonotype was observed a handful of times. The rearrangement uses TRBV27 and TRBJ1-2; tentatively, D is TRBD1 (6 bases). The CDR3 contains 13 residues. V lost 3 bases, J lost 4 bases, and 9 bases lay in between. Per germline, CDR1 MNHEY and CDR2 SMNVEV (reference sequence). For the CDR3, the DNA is TGTGCCAGCAGTTTGGGGGGCCCCTATGGCTACACCTTC. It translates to CASSLGGPYGYTF.

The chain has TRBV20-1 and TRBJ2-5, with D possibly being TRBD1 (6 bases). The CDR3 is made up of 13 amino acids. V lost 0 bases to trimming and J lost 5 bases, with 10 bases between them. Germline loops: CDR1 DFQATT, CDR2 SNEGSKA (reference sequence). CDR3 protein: CSARDRGWETQYF. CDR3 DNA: TGCAGTGCTAGAGACAGGGGTTGGGAGACCCAGTACTTC.

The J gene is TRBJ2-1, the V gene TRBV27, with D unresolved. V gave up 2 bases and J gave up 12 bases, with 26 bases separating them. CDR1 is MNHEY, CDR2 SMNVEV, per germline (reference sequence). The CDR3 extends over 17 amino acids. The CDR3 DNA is TGTGCCAGCAGTTTAAGTTCTGGCCGCCCGGCCCTCAATTGGCAGTTCTTC. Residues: CASSLSSGRPALNWQFF.

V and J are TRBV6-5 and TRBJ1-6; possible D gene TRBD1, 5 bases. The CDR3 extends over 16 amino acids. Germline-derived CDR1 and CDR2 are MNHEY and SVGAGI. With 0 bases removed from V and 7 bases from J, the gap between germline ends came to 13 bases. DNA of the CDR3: TGTGCCAGCAGTTACTCGCCAGGGCAGCGAAATTCACCCCTCCACTTT. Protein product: CASSYSPGQRNSPLHF.

CDR3 coding DNA: TGTGCCAGCAGCCTCCGCCCGGGGGGTGGCTACACCTTC. Its protein product is CASSLRPGGGYTF. The chain carries TRBV3-1 and TRBJ1-2, with D perhaps TRBD1 (5 bases). V was pared by 4 bases and J by 7 bases, with 13 bases between. CDR1 and CDR2 from the germline V gene are LGHDT and YNNKEL (reference sequence). This CDR3 is 13 amino acids long. The complete variable domain, with remaining parts taken from reference TRBV3-1 and TRBJ1-2, reads DTAVSQTPKYLVTQMGNDKSIKCEQNLGHDTMYWYKQDSKKFLKIMFSYNNKELIINETVPNRFSPKSPDKAHLNLHINSLELGDSAVYFCASSLRPGGGYTFGSGTRLTVV.